The clone carrying this T cell receptor (beta chain) showed up just a few times. What it binds is not known. CDR3 length: 17 residues. Deletions cut 0 bases from V and 7 bases from J, with 19 bases between. The V gene's germline CDR1 is MGHRA and CDR2 YSYEKL. Sample-barcoded 5' priming and a J-beta primer mix drove a second PCR of 7 to 11 cycles. TCRdb reprocessed the 5' RACE reads via MiXCR and lists one record per CDR3 protein. The sample carries roughly 2 million distinct CDR3 sequences, less than 50% recorded once. Ranging in age from about 6 to 95, the donors were healthy Caucasian individuals from Russia. Extraction yielded at least 6 micrograms of total RNA per sample. The sample originates from a study of blood T cells in healthy people across ages. Study-wide results and limits: It was found that TCR beta diversity correlated strongly with the percentage of naive T cells.

Sample: blood. The chain is built from TRBV4-1 and TRBJ2-1, with a weak D call TRBD2 (6 bases). This TCR came from a woman in her 40s in good health. The CDR3 loop reads CASSQDLSGPEGNEQFF. CDR3 DNA sequence: TGCGCCAGCAGCCAAGATTTGAGCGGGCCGGAGGGTAATGAGCAGTTCTTC.